This passage covers 7 T cell receptor beta chains from one sample sequenced in a study of Graves' ophthalmopathy and Graves' hyperthyroidism. The authors amplified TCR beta CDR3 regions from RNA transcripts. RT-PCR in the first round used HTBI primers; a second-round multiplex PCR followed. One entry per CDR3 protein, called by TCRdb with MiXCR from the multiplex PCR reads. Of approximately 640,000 distinct CDR3 sequences in the sample, more than 40% are singletons; the top ten hold over 2.5%. The material sequenced was peripheral blood. These receptors were obtained from an adult man with Graves' ophthalmopathy.

The chain joins TRBV29-1 to TRBJ1-1; TRBD1 matches 7 bases. Germline V gene data show CDR1 as SQVTM and CDR2 as ANQGSEA. The CDR3 extends over 15 amino acids. J was trimmed by 6 bases and V by 7 bases; bases with no gene match: 17. CDR3 DNA: TGCAGCGGAACAACGACAGGGATGCCGTCCGCTGAAGCTTTCTTT. It yields the protein CSGTTTGMPSAEAFF.

This clonotype turned up a few times. The chain recombines TRBV6-1 with TRBJ1-1; no clear D. Between the trimmed V and J ends, which lost 4 bases and 1 base, there was a span of 10 bases. The germline gives CDR1 MNHNS, CDR2 SASEGT. The CDR3 is 14 amino acids. The CDR3, as DNA: TGTGCCAGCAGTGCCCTGACGGAGAACACTGAAGCTTTCTTT. This sequence encodes CASSALTENTEAFF.

J is TRBJ1-2 and V is TRBV29-1; TRBD1 might be the D (6 bases). CDR3 size: 13 residues. V lost 8 bases to trimming and J lost 4 bases, with 17 bases between them. The germline gives CDR1 SQVTM, CDR2 ANQGSEA. CDR3 loop: CSQGGGLGYGYTF. DNA for the CDR3: TGCAGCCAAGGGGGAGGGCTTGGCTATGGCTACACCTTC. Combining the CDR3 with reference TRBV29-1 and TRBJ1-2 gives the whole variable domain SAVISQKPSRDICQRGTSLTIQCQVDSQVTMMFWYRQQPGQSLTLIATANQGSEATYESGFVIDKFPISRPNLTFSTLTVSNMSPEDSSIYLCSQGGGLGYGYTFGSGTRLTVV.

The table lists this clonotype with a few counts. V and J are TRBV27 and TRBJ2-7; a possible D gene is TRBD1 (5 bases). Between the trimmed V and J ends, which lost 1 base and 7 bases, there was a span of 14 bases. The germline gives CDR1 MNHEY, CDR2 SMNVEV (reference sequence). This CDR3 is built from 14 residues. The CDR3 is CASSLFQGSGEQYF. DNA for the CDR3: TGTGCCAGCAGTTTATTTCAGGGTTCGGGTGAGCAGTACTTC.

The table lists this clonotype with a few counts. The genes are TRBV5-8 and TRBJ1-5; unclear D gene. CDR1 is SGHTS and CDR2 is YDEGEE in the germline V gene. The CDR3 loop spans 13 amino acids. The V end was cut by 10 bases, the J end by 5 bases, with 16 bases between. DNA for the CDR3: TGTGCCTGCAATTTTTTCGCGGATCAGCCCCAGCATTTT. This encodes CACNFFADQPQHF.

V usage is TRBV19 and J usage is TRBJ2-7; 9 bases are shared with TRBD2. With V trimmed by 3 bases and J by 2 bases, 5 bases remained unmatched. The CDR3 totals 15 residues. The V gene's germline CDR1 is LNHDA and CDR2 SQIVND (reference sequence). The DNA of the CDR3 is TGTGCCAGTAGTATTAGTAAGCGGGAGGCCTACGAGCAGTACTTC. It translates to CASSISKREAYEQYF. Filled out from reference TRBV19 and TRBJ2-7, the complete variable domain reads DGGITQSPKYLFRKEGQNVTLSCEQNLNHDAMYWYRQDPGQGLRLIYYSQIVNDFQKGDIAEGYSVSREKKESFPLTVTSAQKNPTAFYLCASSISKREAYEQYFGPGTRLTVT.

This clonotype was observed a handful of times. The gene calls are TRBV7-2 and TRBJ2-7; 10 bases match TRBD2. This CDR3 has 16 amino acids. With 5 bases clipped from V and 3 bases from J, the junction kept 10 bases outside the gene matches. The V gene's germline CDR1 is SGHTA and CDR2 FQGNSA. In nucleotides, the CDR3 is TGTGCCAGCAGCCAAGCAGCGCTAGCGGGGGACTACGAGCAGTACTTC. Translated, it gives CASSQAALAGDYEQYF. The entire variable domain, with the rest obtained from reference TRBV7-2 and TRBJ2-7, is as follows: GAGVSQSPSNKVTEKGKDVELRCDPISGHTALYWYRQSLGQGLEFLIYFQGNSAPDKSGLPSDRFSAERTGGSVSTLTIQRTQQEDSAVYLCASSQAALAGDYEQYFGPGTRLTVT.